These 16 T cell receptor beta chains were all obtained from the same sample, sequenced in a study of blood T cell repertoires in COVID-19. Profiling relied on immunoSEQ multiplex PCR, and the TCRdb table lists in-frame clones only, not all of them. Seen here are 55,000 to 70,000 clones, roughly nine tenths observed once, and the top ten hold around 7.8%. The sequencing input was peripheral blood. The source is a man aged 40-49 years with COVID-19, enrolled during active disease.

The chain is built from TRBV23-1 and TRBJ1-5; D ambiguous. TRBV23-1 is an ORF, and what it does is uncertain. Between the trimmed V and J ends, which lost 4 bases and 1 base, there was a span of 20 bases. There are 18 residues in the CDR3. The CDR3 DNA is TGCGCCAGCAGTCCATTATTCGACGGAGGGTTCAGCAATCAGCCCCAGCATTTT. This codes for CASSPLFDGGFSNQPQHF.

This chain joins TRBV4-2 and TRBJ2-1; D is possibly TRBD2 (6 bases). This CDR3 is built from 15 residues. The V and J ends lost 4 bases and 7 bases respectively, with 17 bases between them. CDR1 is LGHNA, CDR2 YNFKEQ, per germline. CDR3 in amino acids: CASSLIGGTGNEQFF. The CDR3 DNA follows: TGTGCCAGCAGCCTTATTGGGGGGACTGGTAATGAGCAGTTCTTC.

This chain uses TRBV9 with TRBJ2-2; 11 positions match TRBD2. The CDR3 contains 16 residues. Germline loops: CDR1 SGDLS, CDR2 YYNGEE. After removal of 2 bases from V and 3 bases from J, the junction contained 3 bases not matched to a gene. Here the CDR3 reads CASSVSGGVYTGELFF. The CDR3 nucleotides are TGTGCCAGCAGCGTTAGCGGGGGGGTTTACACCGGGGAGCTGTTTTTT.

This chain joins TRBV7-6 and TRBJ2-7; D is unresolved. The V gene's germline CDR1 is SGHVS and CDR2 FNYEAQ. Trimming left V 1 base short and J 2 bases short, with 6 bases between. The CDR3 contains 13 residues. The chain's CDR3 is CASSLEATYEQYF. The CDR3 DNA reads TGTGCCAGCAGCTTAGAAGCGACCTACGAGCAGTACTTC. Looking up the rest from reference TRBV7-6 and TRBJ2-7 gives the full variable domain: GAGVSQSPRYKVTKRGQDVALRCDPISGHVSLYWYRQALGQGPEFLTYFNYEAQQDKSGLPNDRFSAERPEGSISTLTIQRTEQRDSAMYRCASSLEATYEQYFGPGTRLTVT.

The V gene is TRBV10-1, the J gene TRBJ2-3, with D tentatively TRBD2 (5 bases). This CDR3 is built from 16 residues. The V gene lost 0 bases and the J gene lost 4 bases, with 14 bases spanning the gap. The germline V gene has CDR1 WNHNN and CDR2 SYGVQD (reference sequence). CDR3 in amino acids: CASSESGRGAADTQYF. Written as DNA, the CDR3 is TGCGCCAGCAGTGAGTCGGGTCGGGGTGCGGCAGATACGCAGTATTTT.

The chain uses TRBV7-2 and TRBJ2-5, with D perhaps TRBD1 (5 bases). The CDR3 consists of 13 residues. The V gene lost 5 bases and the J gene lost 2 bases, with 9 bases spanning the gap. The germline gives CDR1 SGHTA, CDR2 FQGNSA. In DNA form, the CDR3 reads TGTGCCAGCAGCGAGGCAGGGCAAGAGACCCAGTACTTC. Translating gives CASSEAGQETQYF.

This clone showed up just once. The genes are TRBV7-2 and TRBJ2-5; tentative D call: TRBD1 (6 bases). Looked up from germline, CDR1 is SGHTA and CDR2 is FQGNSA. V was clipped by 1 base and J by 2 bases, with 11 bases between them. The CDR3 extends over 15 amino acids. Here the CDR3 DNA reads TGTGCCAGCAGCTTAGTGGGGGCGAGTCAAGAGACCCAGTACTTC. Translated, it gives CASSLVGASQETQYF. The full variable domain, with the rest looked up from reference TRBV7-2 and TRBJ2-5, is GAGVSQSPSNKVTEKGKDVELRCDPISGHTALYWYRQSLGQGLEFLIYFQGNSAPDKSGLPSDRFSAERTGGSVSTLTIQRTQQEDSAVYLCASSLVGASQETQYFGPGTRLLVL.

CDR3 in DNA: TGTGCCAGCAGTTATCGGGGACAGGGGGTGGCTGGCTACACCTTC. It encodes CASSYRGQGVAGYTF. The chain carries TRBV6-6 and TRBJ1-2; 11 positions agree with TRBD1. Germline values: CDR1 MNHNY, CDR2 SVGAGI (reference sequence). V lost 3 bases to trimming and J lost 7 bases; unmatched junction nucleotides: 7. This CDR3 has 15 amino acids.

The J gene is TRBJ2-2, the V gene TRBV3-1 (or the pseudogene TRBV3-2), with 12 nucleotides matching TRBD2. Germline V gene data show CDR1 as LGHDT and CDR2 as YNNKEL (reference sequence). After removal of 5 bases from V and 5 bases from J, the junction contained 3 bases not matched to a gene. The CDR3 covers 15 residues. The CDR3 reads CASSTGLAGTGELFF. CDR3 nucleotide sequence: TGTGCCAGCAGCACCGGACTAGCGGGGACCGGGGAGCTGTTTTTT.

The gene calls are TRBV2 and TRBJ1-1; 7 positions match TRBD1. V lost 6 bases and J lost 12; bases outside the gene matches: 10. CDR1 and CDR2 from the germline V gene are SNHLY and FYNNEI. The CDR3 has 12 amino acids. The DNA of the CDR3 is TGTGCCAGCAGGTTGACAGGGCCGGTAACTTTCTTT. This gives the protein CASRLTGPVTFF.

This clone was observed once. This chain links TRBV7-7 with TRBJ2-1; TRBD2 is a possible D gene (6 bases). V was trimmed by 3 bases and J by 0 bases, leaving 12 bases between them. Germline CDR1 reads SSHAT; CDR2 reads FNYEAQ (reference sequence). This CDR3 region has 16 residues. The CDR3 loop is CASSFGWRVSYNEQFF. CDR3 sequence (DNA): TGTGCCAGCAGCTTTGGTTGGAGGGTCTCCTACAATGAGCAGTTCTTC.

V is TRBV10-2 and J is TRBJ1-2; D gene ambiguous. From germline, CDR1 is WSHSY and CDR2 SAAADI. V lost 8 bases and J lost 7, with 17 bases in between. CDR3 length equals 13 residues. The CDR3 here is CASGPSWESGYTF. The DNA of the CDR3 is TGCGCCAGCGGACCTTCTTGGGAGTCTGGCTACACCTTC.

The V gene is TRBV30, the J gene TRBJ1-5; TRBD1 matches 10 bases. Germline V gives CDR1 GTSNPN, CDR2 SVGIG (reference sequence). The CDR3 loop spans 14 amino acids. The trim removed 3 bases at V and 6 bases at J, leaving 5 bases unmatched. CDR3 sequence reads: CAWSRQGAGQPQHF. The CDR3 DNA sequence: TGTGCCTGGAGCCGACAGGGGGCGGGTCAGCCCCAGCATTTT.

This chain connects TRBV19 to TRBJ1-1, with D hard to call. Trimming cost V 6 bases and J 2 bases, with 13 bases left between them. The CDR3 spans 14 residues. Germline values: CDR1 LNHDA, CDR2 SQIVND (reference sequence). In DNA, the CDR3 is TGTGCCAGTAGGAACCGGGAGTCAAACACTGAAGCTTTCTTT. Translated, it gives CASRNRESNTEAFF.

The chain combines TRBV7-9 with TRBJ2-5; D is unclear. The germline CDR1 and CDR2 sequences are SEHNR and FQNEAQ (reference sequence). V was trimmed by 5 bases and J by 4 bases, leaving 5 bases between them. CDR3 length: 11 amino acids. The CDR3 DNA reads as TGTGCCAGCAGCCGCGCAGAGACCCAGTACTTC. It yields the protein CASSRAETQYF.

About this clone itself: This specimen includes other DNA sequences encoding the same CDR3. The chain has TRBV5-6 and TRBJ2-4; tentatively, D is TRBD1 (6 bases). Germline V gene lookup returns CDR1 SGHDT and CDR2 YYEEEE. There are 14 residues in the CDR3. Trimming shortened V by 4 bases and J by 1 base, and 9 bases separated the two germline ends. CDR3 DNA: TGTGCCAGCAGCCCAACAGGGGCCAAAAACATTCAGTACTTC. Translating gives CASSPTGAKNIQYF.